The subject of this entry is one TCR beta chain. This CDR3 comprises 15 residues. The germline V gene encodes CDR1 SGHTA and CDR2 FQGNSA. Trimming stripped 1 base from V and 2 bases from J, with 11 bases between. Seattle cases were enrolled at active infection and followed longitudinally. The source of the sample is a study of blood T cell repertoires in COVID-19. The protocol was immunoSEQ multiplex PCR, while the TCRdb copy is restricted to in-frame clones and leaves out a portion. The sample has about 200,000 clones, about 81% seen once; the top ten hold about 7.8%. Material: peripheral blood. This TCR derives from a woman aged 55-70 years with COVID-19, enrolled during active disease. The V call is TRBV7-2, the J call TRBJ2-5; D gene unclear. The CDR3 DNA reads as TGTGCCAGCAGCTTAGTTTTTGGCAGACAAGAGACCCAGTACTTC. Protein product: CASSLVFGRQETQYF.